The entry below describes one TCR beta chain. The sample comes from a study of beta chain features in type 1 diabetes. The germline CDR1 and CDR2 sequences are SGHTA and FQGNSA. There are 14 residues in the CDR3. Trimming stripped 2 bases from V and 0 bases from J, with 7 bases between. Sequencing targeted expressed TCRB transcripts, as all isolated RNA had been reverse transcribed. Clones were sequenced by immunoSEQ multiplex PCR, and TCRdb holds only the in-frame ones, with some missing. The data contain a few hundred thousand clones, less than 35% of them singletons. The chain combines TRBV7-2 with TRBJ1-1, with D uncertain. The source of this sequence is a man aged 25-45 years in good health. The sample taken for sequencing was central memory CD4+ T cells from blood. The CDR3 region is CASSLTAMNTEAFF. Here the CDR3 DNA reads TGTGCCAGCAGCTTAACAGCGATGAACACTGAAGCTTTCTTT.